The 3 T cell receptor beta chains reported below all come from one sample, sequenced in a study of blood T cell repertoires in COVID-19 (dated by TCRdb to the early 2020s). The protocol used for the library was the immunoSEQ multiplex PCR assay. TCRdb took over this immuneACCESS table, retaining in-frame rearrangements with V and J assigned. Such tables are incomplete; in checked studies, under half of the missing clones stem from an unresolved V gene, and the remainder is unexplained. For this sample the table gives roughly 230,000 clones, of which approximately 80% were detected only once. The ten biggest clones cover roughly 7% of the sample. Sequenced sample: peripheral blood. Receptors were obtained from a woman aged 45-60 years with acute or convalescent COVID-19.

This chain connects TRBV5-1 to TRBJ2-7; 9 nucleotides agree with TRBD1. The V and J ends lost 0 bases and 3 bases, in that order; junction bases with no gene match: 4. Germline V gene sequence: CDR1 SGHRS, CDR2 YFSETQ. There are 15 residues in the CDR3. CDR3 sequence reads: CASSLGPGQGYEQYF. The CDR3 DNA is TGCGCCAGCAGCTTGGGCCCGGGACAGGGCTACGAGCAGTACTTC.

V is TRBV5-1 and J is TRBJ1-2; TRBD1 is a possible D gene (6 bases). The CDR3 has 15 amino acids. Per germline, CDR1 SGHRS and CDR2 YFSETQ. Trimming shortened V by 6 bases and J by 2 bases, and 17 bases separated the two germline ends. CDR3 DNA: TGCGCCAGCAAGCGCTTGGACAGAGGGAACTATGGCTACACCTTC. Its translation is CASKRLDRGNYGYTF.

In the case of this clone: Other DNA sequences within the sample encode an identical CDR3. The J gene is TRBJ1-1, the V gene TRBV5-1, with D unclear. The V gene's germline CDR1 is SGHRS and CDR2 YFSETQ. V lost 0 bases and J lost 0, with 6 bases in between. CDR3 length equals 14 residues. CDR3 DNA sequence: TGCGCCAGCAGCTTGGGGCAGGTGAACACTGAAGCTTTCTTT. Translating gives CASSLGQVNTEAFF.